This paragraph reports one T cell receptor beta chain. Its antigen has not been determined. Base qualities are not provided; no much larger clone lies one nucleotide away. The cohort comprised 670 or so healthy bone marrow donors. Cohort members were all nominally healthy when sampled, although unrecorded immune exposures were likely present. The donor was CMV seropositive and belonged to the group of 250 to 300 seropositive cohort members. A peripheral blood sample was collected from each donor, and TCR beta sequencing was performed on peripheral blood mononuclear cells. The Qiagen DNeasy Blood Extraction Kit was used to extract genomic DNA from the blood cell samples. The record originates from a study of cytomegalovirus exposure and HLA in healthy donors (dated by TCRdb to 2015 to 2018). With regard to the full study: According to an earlier analysis of around 600 of the donors, some 180 million T cells yielded roughly 110 million unique TCR beta sequences and about 300 Gb of sequence data. Both class I and class II loci were covered by HLA typing, at four-digit resolution. Rather than using new phenotypic data, the later analysis identified candidate immune exposures from TCR beta sequences and from how often those sequences occurred across donors. Five DR-DQ haplotypes were treated as single units for association and clustering because of strong linkage in the cohort. Of the approximately 370 genotyped donors, over 80% were placed in the genetic ancestry cluster associated with self-reported Caucasian donors. On average, over 200,000 unique TCR beta nucleotide sequences were sequenced per donor among a few hundred genotyped donors of the cohort, with approximately 18% of those sequences being non-productive. A later genetic analysis took genome-wide SNP genotypes for about three fifths of the 666 donors and used that subset as a discovery cohort. In addition to the first cohort of 666 subjects, a separate validation cohort of 120 different subjects was used. The T cell repertoires of 666 subjects were profiled by immunosequencing and related to cytomegalovirus serostatus. To study patterns of TCR occurrence, a later analysis re-analyzed previously published TCR beta repertoires from hundreds of donors and added high-resolution HLA genotyping. An earlier analysis of roughly 600 of the donors used high-throughput TCR beta sequencing to judge whether each TCR beta V gene segment behaved as functional or pseudogenic. An early release that covered roughly 600 HLA-typed donors contained 300 to 350 gigabases of sequencing data and 80 million or so unique TCR sequences. Every repertoire in the discovery cohort had been generated on one and the same sequencing platform. Donor age, sex, ethnicity and CMV serostatus were compiled together with the repertoire data. To predict cytomegalovirus infection status, the study combined high-throughput TCR immunosequencing, statistical association of individual TCRs with disease status, and machine learning. The study was designed to test whether signatures of past pathogen exposure could be identified by cataloging public T cell receptors. The number of typed donors differed by locus: about 629-630 for A, B, C, DRB1 and DQB1; some 500 for DQA1; around 580 for DPA1; and 400 to 480 for DPB1. Results the study describes overall, beyond this receptor: Presence/absence analyses assumed roughly uniform sequencing depth across donors, an assumption that may not hold. When HLA alleles, especially DR and DQ, strongly co-occurred, attributing TCR associations to individual alleles was difficult. For the cohort, immune exposure information was limited to CMV serostatus. V-gene and J-gene trimming of TCR beta chains was associated with a missense DCLRE1C variant in a later genetic analysis, and the association was replicated in an independent cohort. A later analysis reported that several top co-occurrence clusters appeared linked to parvovirus B19, influenza, CMV and Epstein-Barr virus. A later analysis found that TCR association rates varied across HLA loci, with DRB1 alleles showing the most associated TCRs and HLA-C alleles the fewest. In both the original and validation cohorts, the classifier was reported to diagnose cytomegalovirus status with high specificity and sensitivity. Specific HLA alleles were associated with 15,000 to 20,000 TCR beta sequences at a false discovery rate of 0.05 in a later analysis. A few of the identified cytomegalovirus-associated TCR beta chains were confirmed in vitro to be specific for cytomegalovirus antigens. The earlier analysis of about 600 of the donors excluded some 15 rarely observed V segments, including chromosome 9 orphons, because counts were too low. In this cohort, only TCR beta chains were sequenced, and detectable features were limited by the absence of alpha or paired-chain data. The 87-base-pair reads could not distinguish some IMGT-functional V segments, including TRBV6-2 and TRBV6-3, so those segments were excluded. A group of highly shared sequence variants was considered likely to be a technical artifact of the sequencing pipeline. An earlier analysis of around 540 of the donors showed that most TCR beta V segments appeared in productive rearrangements either about 87% or about 30% of the time, which broadly matched IMGT annotations. It was suggested by the authors that the approach could potentially be generalized to other disease states and immunological phenotypes. While some public TCRs were present in many individuals, most TCR sequences turned up only very rarely across donors. In a later analysis, HLA-associated TCR beta chains showed more clonal expansion and lower generation probabilities than non-associated chains that were equally common. Correlated functional status among segregating V segments might reflect linkage disequilibrium, but an unknown experimental factor could not be ruled out. A later analysis found that most CMV-associated TCR beta chains appeared HLA-restricted, with HLA associations seemingly driven largely by CMV exposure. The study listed 164 TCR beta chains as associated with cytomegalovirus. Because HLA typing was unavailable for some donors at each locus, only the typed subset was used in association tests. A later genetic analysis reported fewer N-insertions in productive TCRs among donors in an Asian-associated ancestry cluster than the roughly 620-donor mean. A further reported finding was that TCR beta sequences accurately predicted the HLA-A and HLA-B alleles for most subjects in the first cohort.

The method was the immunoSEQ multiplex PCR assay. A mixture of 60 forward primers for TCR Vbeta segments and 13 reverse primers for TCR Jbeta segments was used in the multiplex PCR. The CDR3 region of rearranged TCR beta genes was amplified from genomic DNA by a multiplex PCR assay. The amplified TCR beta libraries were sequenced on the Illumina HiSeq System as 87-base-pair reads. The original methods were these. In a later analysis, about 80 million unique TCR beta chains were counted across the 500 to 850 repertoires, and approximately 11 million of these chains were shared by at least two donors. A nearest-neighbor algorithm error-corrected the raw reads and collapsed the reads into unique sequences, merging closely related sequences to remove PCR and sequencing errors. To assign V, D and J gene segments, CDR3 sequences were aligned to IMGT reference sequences. For a sequence to be retained, a match of at least six nucleotides to both a V gene segment and a J gene segment was required. A rearrangement was called productive if the CDR3 had no stop codons and remained in frame with V and J, and every other rearrangement was called non-productive. CDR3 was defined by IMGT convention, running from the second conserved V-encoded cysteine to the conserved J-encoded phenylalanine. The earlier analysis of approximately 590 of the donors excluded any sequence lacking an unambiguous match to a single V gene segment. In an earlier analysis of almost 600 of the donors, a V segment was called functional when productive rearrangements were above 56.7%, and segregating when the standard deviation between donors exceeded 5%. To diagnose cytomegalovirus status from the catalog of TCR beta chain sequences, a statistical classification framework was built. In a later analysis, TCR nucleotide sequences were compared against IMGT/GENE-DB human TR gene sequences so that V and J genes could be assigned. A later analysis assigned CDR3 sequences and most-parsimonious VDJ recombination scenarios with the TCRdist pipeline. In a later analysis, each TCR beta chain was defined by its CDR3 amino acid sequence together with its V-gene family, and reads without a unique V-gene family were excluded. A later analysis removed 550 to 650 highly shared, low-generation-probability nucleotide sequences to deal with suspected cross-contamination and a sequencing artifact. In a later analysis, a clonal expansion index was calculated for each public chain from normalized within-repertoire ranks of inferred template counts. In a later analysis, generation probabilities were computed with a VDJ recombination model fitted to out-of-frame rearrangements, and the resulting probabilities were checked against IGoR. Hypergeometric tests were used in a later analysis to score TCR-TCR, TCR-HLA and TCR-CMV co-occurrence, with a repertoire-size bias correction applied to the TCR pairs. A later analysis estimated false discovery rates by permuting HLA or CMV assignments 20 times. In a later analysis, co-occurring TCRs were grouped with DBSCAN, and TCRdist sequence similarity was added when clustering was performed within HLA-allele-positive subsets. Repertoires with fewer than 30,000 or more than 120,000 public chains were left out of co-occurrence clustering, as were roughly five repertoires with anomalous nucleotide sharing. TCRdb provides this immuneACCESS table in a form limited to in-frame rearrangements. Some clones are lacking; in checked studies, under half of them reflect an unresolved V gene, and why the rest are absent is not known. V, J and clone size are those of that table, while D and trimming were read from the DNA. This sample gives 60,000 or so clones in total; 60% to 85% of them show up just once. More than 3% of the sample rests with the top ten.

The CDR1 and CDR2 encoded by the germline V gene (reference sequence) are GTSNPN and SVGIG. V ends up 0 bases short and J 7 bases short, with an unmatched junction base count of 7. The CDR3 spans 15 residues, from the cysteine through the phenylalanine. The read is trimmed to its CDR3 DNA, 45 bases read in frame from base 1. This TCR was recovered from a woman aged 40 to 50 in good health and CMV-seropositive. The sequenced sample consisted of PBMCs. The V gene is TRBV30 and the J gene is TRBJ2-1; TRBD1 lines up with 9 middle nucleotides. The CDR3 has the sequence CAWSVQGARRNEQFF. Here is the DNA: TGTGCCTGGAGTGTACAGGGGGCCCGTCGGAATGAGCAGTTCTTC.